One and the same sample provided the 24 T cell receptor beta chains below, sequenced in a study of blood T cell repertoires in COVID-19. Some clones are missing from TCRdb's copy, which holds only in-frame ones; the method was immunoSEQ multiplex PCR. In the table there are around 140,000 clones, 76% of which are singletons. Sequenced: peripheral blood. These receptors came from a woman older than 75 with active or convalescent COVID-19.

The chain has TRBV11-2 and TRBJ2-3, with 9 bases fitting TRBD2. CDR1 is SGHAT and CDR2 is FQNNGV in the germline V gene. V lost 3 bases to trimming and J lost 4 bases; unmatched junction nucleotides: 8. There are 16 residues in the CDR3. CDR3: CASSFQWRGGPDTQYF. The CDR3 nucleotides are TGTGCCAGCAGCTTCCAGTGGCGGGGGGGCCCAGATACGCAGTATTTT.

This clone occurred a few times. This rearrangement joins TRBV2 to TRBJ2-7; 7 nucleotides agree with TRBD1. This CDR3 is built from 14 residues. The V gene end was trimmed by 7 bases and the J gene end by 0 bases; junction bases not matched to a gene: 6. CDR1 and CDR2 (germline): SNHLY, FYNNEI. Written as DNA, the CDR3 is TGTGCCAGCACTTTGACAGGGACCTCCTACGAGCAGTACTTC. It translates to CASTLTGTSYEQYF.

This chain uses TRBV7-9 with TRBJ2-7; a possible D gene is TRBD1 (5 bases). Looked up from germline, CDR1 is SEHNR and CDR2 is FQNEAQ (reference sequence). CDR3 length: 14 amino acids. Trimming shortened V by 6 bases and J by 3 bases, and 15 bases separated the two germline ends. CDR3 nucleotides: TGTGCCAGCAGTTCGAAGGACATCCGCTACGAGCAGTACTTC. Amino acids: CASSSKDIRYEQYF.

The chain links TRBV2 to TRBJ1-5, with TRBD1 as a possible D gene (6 bases). The CDR3 spans 17 residues. Trimming shortened V by 3 bases and J by 4 bases, and 19 bases separated the two germline ends. Germline loops: CDR1 SNHLY, CDR2 FYNNEI. CDR3 in amino acids: CASSEFGTPLSNQPQHF. The DNA of the CDR3 is TGTGCCAGCAGTGAGTTCGGGACACCCCTTTCTAATCAGCCCCAGCATTTT. The full variable domain, with the rest looked up from reference TRBV2 and TRBJ1-5, is EPEVTQTPSHQVTQMGQEVILRCVPISNHLYFYWYRQILGQKVEFLVSFYNNEISEKSEIFDDQFSVERPDGSNFTLKIRSTKLEDSAMYFCASSEFGTPLSNQPQHFGDGTRLSIL.

CDR3 residues: CAWGGRDEAFF. The DNA of the CDR3 is TGTGCCTGGGGGGGGAGGGATGAAGCTTTCTTT. This chain joins TRBV30 and TRBJ1-1, with D tentatively TRBD1 (5 bases). The germline gives CDR1 GTSNPN, CDR2 SVGIG (reference sequence). The CDR3 is made up of 11 amino acids. Trimming cost V 5 bases and J 7 bases, with 11 bases left between them.

The chain is built from TRBV9 and TRBJ2-1, with 9 bases fitting TRBD2. Germline CDR1 reads SGDLS; CDR2 reads YYNGEE. The CDR3 spans 15 residues. Trimming removed 4 bases from V and 8 bases from J; junction bases left unmatched: 10. CDR3 sequence reads: CASSPSAGGPHEQFF. For the CDR3, the DNA is TGTGCCAGCAGCCCGTCCGCGGGGGGGCCCCATGAGCAGTTCTTC.

The chain is built from TRBV7-2 and TRBJ2-3, with D possibly being TRBD2 (5 bases). Per the germline V gene, CDR1 is SGHTA and CDR2 is FQGNSA. Trimming removed 2 bases at V and 2 bases at J, with 14 bases between. The CDR3 is 16 amino acids. The CDR3 DNA reads TGTGCCAGCAGCTTAAGGACTGGATCTCACACAGATACGCAGTATTTT. Its protein product is CASSLRTGSHTDTQYF.

The V and J genes are TRBV5-1 and TRBJ1-5; a weak D match, TRBD1 (5 bases). The CDR3 totals 13 residues. V was clipped by 3 bases and J by 6 bases, with 10 bases between them. Germline assignment: CDR1 SGHRS and CDR2 YFSETQ. The CDR3 DNA is TGCGCCAGCAGCTCCACAGGTGGTCAGCCCCAGCATTTT. Its translation: CASSSTGGQPQHF.

V usage is TRBV12-3 or TRBV12-4 and J usage is TRBJ2-7; TRBD1 matches at 8 bases. Unmatched junction bases numbered 2, after V lost 6 bases and J lost 1 base. This CDR3 has 13 amino acids. The CDR3 loop is CASRRDRSYEQYF. DNA for the CDR3: TGTGCCAGCAGGCGGGACAGGTCCTACGAGCAGTACTTC.

The CDR3 region has the DNA TGTGCCAGCAGCTTGCTGCGAGCAACTAATGAAAAACTGTTTTTT. Its protein product is CASSLLRATNEKLFF. V gene TRBV7-2 combines with J gene TRBJ1-4; D remains ambiguous. This CDR3 region has 15 residues. CDR1 SGHTA and CDR2 FQGNSA come from the germline V gene. V lost 3 bases to trimming and J lost 0 bases, with 8 bases between them.

The chain combines TRBV18 with TRBJ1-4; 8 positions match TRBD1. This CDR3 is built from 17 residues. CDR1 is KGHSH, CDR2 LQKENI, per germline. V was clipped by 5 bases and J by 4 bases; unmatched bases: 12. The CDR3 spells CASSEVRAGTGNEKLFF. For the CDR3, the DNA is TGTGCCAGCTCAGAGGTTAGAGCCGGGACAGGTAATGAAAAACTGTTTTTT.

CDR3 region: CAISESQQMNTEAFF. The DNA of the CDR3 is TGTGCCATCAGTGAGTCGCAACAGATGAACACTGAAGCTTTCTTT. The V call is TRBV10-3, the J call TRBJ1-1; D ambiguous. Trimming stripped 0 bases from V and 0 bases from J, with 8 bases between. CDR3 length: 15 amino acids. Germline V gene data show CDR1 as ENHRY and CDR2 as SYGVKD.

This clone was seen only a few times. The chain has TRBV19 and TRBJ2-2; TRBD1 matches at 9 bases. CDR1 LNHDA and CDR2 SQIVND come from the germline V gene (reference sequence). Trimming removed 3 bases from V and 0 bases from J; junction bases left unmatched: 8. The CDR3 runs to 18 residues. The CDR3 loop is CASSMPGTGRSNTGELFF. The CDR3 DNA is TGTGCCAGTAGTATGCCTGGGACAGGGAGGTCGAACACCGGGGAGCTGTTTTTT.

V usage is TRBV21-1 and J usage is TRBJ1-5; TRBD1 is the table's D call and was not checked against the DNA. TRBV21-1 is described as a pseudogene. This CDR3 is 14 amino acids long. For the CDR3, the DNA is TGTGCCACCGACCCGGGACAGGGTGATCAGCCCCAGCATTTT. It translates to CATDPGQGDQPQHF.

With respect to this clone: The sample contains more than one DNA sequence encoding this CDR3. The CDR3 DNA sequence: TGCGCCAGCAGCTCACAGGGAAACGAGCAGTACTTC. Protein: CASSSQGNEQYF. The gene calls are TRBV5-1 and TRBJ2-7; a possible D gene is TRBD1 (6 bases). V was trimmed by 3 bases and J by 5 bases, leaving 9 bases between them. Germline V CDR1 and CDR2: SGHRS, YFSETQ. The CDR3 contains 12 residues.

The chain joins TRBV19 to TRBJ1-2; no definite D call. The CDR3 contains 15 residues. In germline, CDR1 is LNHDA, CDR2 SQIVND (reference sequence). The ends were cut back, 3 bases at V and 6 bases at J, with 17 bases in the middle. CDR3 in DNA: TGTGCCAGTAGTATCTTTTCGCCGAGGGTTGATGGCTACACCTTC. Translating gives CASSIFSPRVDGYTF.

V usage is TRBV3-1 (or the pseudogene TRBV3-2) and J usage is TRBJ1-3; 8 positions agree with TRBD1. The junction had 8 bases not matched to a gene; V was cut back by 1 base and J by 0 bases. Germline lookup yields CDR1 LGHDT and CDR2 YNNKEL (reference sequence). This CDR3 region has 18 residues. CDR3 loop: CASSQVSFGTGSGNTIYF. CDR3 sequence (DNA): TGTGCCAGCAGCCAAGTAAGTTTTGGGACAGGCTCTGGAAACACCATATATTTT.

This clone was observed a handful of times. The rearrangement joins TRBV28 to TRBJ1-2, with 9 nucleotides matching TRBD1. Germline loops: CDR1 MDHEN, CDR2 SYDVKM. V was clipped by 10 bases and J by 6 bases; unmatched bases: 18. This CDR3 spans 16 amino acids. The CDR3 here is CATSTVYGTGRNGYTF. The CDR3 coding sequence is TGTGCCACCTCGACAGTTTATGGGACAGGGAGGAATGGCTACACCTTC.

This sequence joins TRBV5-1 and TRBJ2-1; 9 bases agree with TRBD2. The CDR3 contains 15 residues. V was clipped by 9 bases and J by 9 bases; unmatched bases: 16. Germline V lookup: CDR1 SGHRS, CDR2 YFSETQ. In DNA, the CDR3 is TGCGCCACTCACCCAACCAGCGGGGGGTCTAGTGAGCAGTTCTTC. This encodes CATHPTSGGSSEQFF.

The chain combines TRBV19 with TRBJ1-5; weak D call: TRBD1 (5 bases). CDR1 is LNHDA and CDR2 is SQIVND in the germline V gene (reference sequence). The V and J ends lost 6 bases and 4 bases respectively, with 16 bases between them. This CDR3 spans 15 amino acids. The DNA for the CDR3 is TGTGCCAGTAGCGTTAATCCACCAGGGAATCAGCCCCAGCATTTT. Amino acid sequence: CASSVNPPGNQPQHF.

The CDR3, as DNA: TGTGCCTGGAGTGAGGGACACAATAGCAATCAGCCCCAGCATTTT. Its protein is CAWSEGHNSNQPQHF. The chain has TRBV30 and TRBJ1-5; possible D gene TRBD1, 6 bases. Trimming left V 1 base short and J 0 bases short, with 10 bases between. Germline loops: CDR1 GTSNPN, CDR2 SVGIG (reference sequence). This CDR3 is built from 15 residues.

The J gene is TRBJ1-1, the V gene TRBV16; D is unclear. From germline, CDR1 is KGHSY and CDR2 FQNENV. Trimming removed 0 bases at V and 7 bases at J, with 9 bases between. The CDR3 contains 13 residues. The CDR3, as DNA: TGTGCCAGCAGCCAATCCCGCGGGGTTGAAGCTTTCTTT. Translating it yields CASSQSRGVEAFF. Using reference TRBV16 and TRBJ1-1 for the parts outside the CDR3, the full variable domain is GEEVAQTPKHLVRGEGQKAKLYCAPIKGHSYVFWYQQVLKNEFKFLISFQNENVFDETGMPKERFSAKCLPNSPCSLEIQATKLEDSAVYFCASSQSRGVEAFFGQGTRLTVV.

This clone appeared once. Sequence at one end of the junction differs from germline and may be a read error. This chain uses TRBV27 with TRBJ1-2, with a possible D match to TRBD1 (5 bases). Per germline, CDR1 MNHEY and CDR2 SMNVEV (reference sequence). This CDR3 has 14 amino acids. The CDR3 sequence: CASSLRFGLAPGAF. The CDR3 DNA follows: TGTGCCAGCAGTTTAAGGTTTGGTTTGGCCCCGGGGGCCTTC.

This rearrangement joins TRBV7-3 to TRBJ1-1; D call uncertain. V gave up 2 bases and J gave up 4 bases, with 8 bases separating them. The CDR3 contains 13 residues. The germline gives CDR1 SGHTA, CDR2 FQGTGA. The DNA for the CDR3 is TGTGCCAGCAGCTTAGGGCAGATCACTGAAGCTTTCTTT. Amino acid sequence: CASSLGQITEAFF.